The sequence of this TCR beta chain was determined in a study of T cell changes during pregnancy in multiple sclerosis. Assay: immunoSEQ multiplex PCR; the TCRdb copy retains only in-frame clones and omits some. The table has roughly 80,000 clones, around 93% seen once. Germline CDR1 is SGHDT and CDR2 is YYEEEE. V trimming: 4 bases; J trimming: 7 bases; junction bases outside the gene matches: 6. This CDR3 comprises 13 residues. This sample comprised peripheral blood, obtained after pregnancy. This TCR derives from a female donor in good health, enrolled as a control in a pregnancy study. This chain uses TRBV5-6 with TRBJ1-2; 8 bases line up with TRBD1. The CDR3 DNA reads TGTGCCAGCAGCCTGCAGGGGGCTGGTGGCTACACCTTC. Amino acids: CASSLQGAGGYTF.